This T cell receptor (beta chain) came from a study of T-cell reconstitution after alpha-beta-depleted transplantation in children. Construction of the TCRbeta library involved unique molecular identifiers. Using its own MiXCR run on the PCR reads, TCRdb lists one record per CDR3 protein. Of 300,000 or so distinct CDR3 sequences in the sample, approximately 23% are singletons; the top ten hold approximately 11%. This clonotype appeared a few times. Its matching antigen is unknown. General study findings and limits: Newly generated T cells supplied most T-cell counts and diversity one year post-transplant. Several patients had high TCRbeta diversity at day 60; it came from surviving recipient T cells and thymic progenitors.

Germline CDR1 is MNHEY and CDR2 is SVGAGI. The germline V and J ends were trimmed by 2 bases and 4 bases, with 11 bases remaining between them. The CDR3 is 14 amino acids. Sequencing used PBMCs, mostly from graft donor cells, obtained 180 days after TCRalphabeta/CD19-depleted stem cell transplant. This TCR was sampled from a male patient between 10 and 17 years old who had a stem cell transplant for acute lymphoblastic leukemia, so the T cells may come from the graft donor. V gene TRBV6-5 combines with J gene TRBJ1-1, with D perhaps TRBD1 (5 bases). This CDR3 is CASSYGRQITEAFF. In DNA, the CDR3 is TGTGCCAGCAGTTACGGGCGACAGATCACTGAAGCTTTCTTT.